These T cell receptor beta chains were read from a single sample in a study of radiotherapy plus CTLA-4 blockade in lung cancer. Assay used: immunoSEQ multiplex PCR; TCRdb lists only in-frame clones, some missing. The sample contains around 37,000 clones, roughly two thirds of which appear only once. This specimen consisted of peripheral blood, obtained from a patient treated with radiotherapy plus ipilimumab. The receptors come from a human donor with non-small cell lung cancer who had stable disease on radiotherapy plus ipilimumab. Both conserved end residues are part of each CDR3. D genes are given only for firm matches. The listing skips clone size in some rows; elsewhere it reads once, few, many or a size class.

V	D	J	size	CDR3	DNA
TRBV19	NA	TRBJ1-2	NA	CASSPGGPKYTF	TGTGCCAGTTCCCCGGGAGGTCCAAAATACACCTTC
TRBV30	NA	TRBJ2-7	few	CAWRIGPYYEQYF	TGTGCCTGGAGGATCGGTCCTTACTACGAGCAGTACTTC
TRBV7-8	NA	TRBJ2-1	NA	CASSTQLLNEQFF	TGTGCCAGCAGCACACAGTTACTCAATGAGCAGTTCTTC
TRBV4-1	TRBD2	TRBJ2-3	NA	CASSQDRGLAGGKASTDTQYF	TGCGCCAGCAGCCAAGATCGGGGACTAGCGGGGGGAAAAGCTAGCACAGATACGCAGTATTTT
TRBV5-1	NA	TRBJ2-5	NA	CASSLEAADETQYF	TGCGCCAGCAGCTTGGAGGCGGCCGATGAGACCCAGTACTTC
TRBV10-2	TRBD2	TRBJ2-3	NA	CASSQTSGMDTQYF	TGCGCCAGCAGCCAGACTAGCGGGATGGATACGCAGTATTTT
TRBV7-8	TRBD1	TRBJ1-2	NA	CASRGGTGPYGYTF	TGTGCCAGCAGGGGCGGGACAGGGCCCTATGGCTACACCTTC
TRBV6-5	TRBD2	TRBJ2-3	NA	CASSLAGDKDTQYF	TGTGCCAGCAGCCTAGCGGGGGATAAAGATACGCAGTATTTT
TRBV6-5	NA	TRBJ2-3	NA	CASSMSEASTDTQYF	TGTGCCAGCAGTATGTCGGAGGCTAGCACAGATACGCAGTATTTT
TRBV6-1	TRBD1	TRBJ1-2	NA	CASSEIRDRVYGYTF	TGTGCCAGCAGTGAGATCAGGGACAGGGTGTATGGCTACACCTTC
TRBV5-1	NA	TRBJ1-3	NA	CASSSRSGAGNTIYF	TGCGCCAGCAGCTCCCGATCAGGGGCTGGAAACACCATATATTTT
TRBV15	NA	TRBJ1-1	few	CATSRDGAKNTEAFF	TGTGCCACCAGCAGAGATGGGGCCAAGAACACTGAAGCTTTCTTT
TRBV5-1	TRBD1	TRBJ2-7	NA	CASSRRDSSYEQYF	TGCGCCAGCAGCCGCCGGGACAGCTCCTACGAGCAGTACTTC
TRBV4-1	TRBD2	TRBJ2-5	NA	CASSLGGIQETQYF	TGCGCCAGCAGCCTGGGGGGGATCCAAGAGACCCAGTACTTC
TRBV18	NA	TRBJ2-1	NA	CASSPSASETYNEQFF	TGTGCCAGCTCACCCTCTGCTAGCGAGACCTACAATGAGCAGTTCTTC
TRBV2	NA	TRBJ2-7	NA	CATSRLWVYEQYF	TGTGCCACCTCAAGACTGTGGGTTTACGAGCAGTACTTC
TRBV6-1	TRBD2	TRBJ2-3	NA	CASIRGGVTDTQYF	TGTGCCAGCATTCGGGGGGGGGTCACAGATACGCAGTATTTT
TRBV5-6	NA	TRBJ1-2	NA	CASSLSYGIGVNGYTF	TGTGCCAGCAGCTTGTCCTACGGGATAGGTGTAAACGGCTACACCTTC
TRBV15	NA	TRBJ2-3	NA	CATSRAGGADTQYF	TGTGCCACCAGCAGAGCCGGAGGCGCAGATACGCAGTATTTT
TRBV15	NA	TRBJ2-3	few	CATSRGTGAGAIDTQYF	TGTGCCACCAGCAGAGGCACCGGGGCGGGGGCCATAGATACGCAGTATTTT
TRBV13	NA	TRBJ2-5	NA	CASSLGGRAETQYF	TGTGCCAGCAGCTTAGGGGGCAGGGCAGAGACCCAGTACTTC
TRBV5-6	TRBD2	TRBJ2-3	NA	CASSTALAGAKFTDTQYF	TGTGCCAGCAGCACGGCCTTAGCGGGGGCGAAATTCACAGATACGCAGTATTTT
TRBV6-5	NA	TRBJ1-1	few	CASTDYFNTEAFF	TGTGCCAGCACCGATTACTTCAACACTGAAGCTTTCTTT
TRBV18	NA	TRBJ2-2	few	CASSQLRELFF	TGTGCCAGCTCACAACTCAGGGAGCTGTTTTTT
TRBV6-4	TRBD1	TRBJ1-2	few	CAISEGQDGYTF	TGTGCCATCAGTGAAGGACAGGATGGCTACACCTTC
TRBV2	NA	TRBJ1-2	NA	CASSDGEAYGYTF	TGTGCCAGCAGTGACGGGGAGGCCTATGGCTACACCTTC
TRBV4-3	TRBD1	TRBJ2-1	NA	CASSQAPPGQGGHEQFF	TGCGCCAGCAGCCAAGCCCCACCGGGACAGGGAGGGCATGAGCAGTTCTTC
TRBV7-2	NA	TRBJ1-2	NA	CASSWGPDVGGGYTF	TGTGCCAGCAGCTGGGGACCGGACGTGGGGGGTGGCTACACCTTC
TRBV27	TRBD1	TRBJ1-1	NA	CASSDGRDRGSTEAFF	TGTGCCAGCAGTGACGGCCGGGACAGGGGGTCCACTGAAGCTTTCTTT
TRBV9	NA	TRBJ1-1	NA	CASSVVQFVNTEAFF	TGTGCCAGCAGCGTAGTTCAGTTCGTGAACACTGAAGCTTTCTTT
TRBV7-9	NA	TRBJ1-1	once	CASSRRQQGLEAFF	TGTGCCAGCAGCCGCCGCCAACAGGGTTTAGAAGCTTTCTTT
TRBV9	TRBD1	TRBJ1-2	NA	CASSPVGQGAYGYTF	TGTGCCAGCAGCCCCGTCGGGCAGGGGGCATATGGCTACACCTTC
TRBV30	NA	TRBJ1-5	few	CAWSVKGISNQPQHF	TGTGCCTGGAGTGTAAAGGGGATTAGCAATCAGCCCCAGCATTTT
TRBV30	NA	TRBJ1-2	NA	CAWEDRLAYGYTF	TGTGCCTGGGAAGACAGACTTGCCTATGGCTACACCTTC
TRBV2	TRBD1	TRBJ2-7	NA	CASSLQGVNEQYF	TGTGCCAGCAGTTTACAGGGGGTCAACGAGCAGTACTTC
TRBV19	NA	TRBJ1-5	few	CASSTYHWTAYSNQPQHF	TGTGCCAGTAGTACCTACCACTGGACAGCGTATAGCAATCAGCCCCAGCATTTT
TRBV6-5	NA	TRBJ1-1	few	CASSGRGSEAFF	TGTGCCAGCAGTGGCAGGGGTTCTGAAGCTTTCTTT
TRBV7-9	NA	TRBJ1-1	many	CASSLAGDGRAFF	TGTGCCAGCAGCTTAGCGGGAGACGGTAGAGCTTTCTTT
TRBV7-9	NA	TRBJ2-2	once	CASSRPSAATGELFF	TGTGCCAGCAGTCGGCCGTCAGCCGCCACCGGGGAGCTGTTCTTT
TRBV28	TRBD1	TRBJ1-5	NA	CASSSLLTGGYQPQHF	TGTGCCAGCAGTTCTTTATTGACAGGGGGCTACCAGCCCCAGCATTTT
TRBV5-1	NA	TRBJ2-5	once	CASSLGGGTETQYF	TGCGCCAGCAGCTTGGGAGGAGGTACGGAGACCCAGTACTTC
TRBV6-5	NA	TRBJ1-2	NA	CASSETGSYGYTF	TGTGCCAGCAGTGAGACAGGATCCTATGGCTACACCTTC
TRBV7-9	TRBD1	TRBJ2-7	many	CASSKSRQGARYEQYF	TGTGCCAGCAGCAAATCTAGACAGGGGGCGCGGTACGAGCAGTACTTC
TRBV27	NA	TRBJ2-5	NA	CASRRRWDQETQYF	TGTGCCAGCAGGCGGCGATGGGACCAAGAGACCCAGTACTTC
TRBV7-9	TRBD1	TRBJ1-4	once	CASSFGQGYGEKLFF	TGTGCCAGCAGCTTCGGACAGGGCTACGGTGAAAAACTGTTTTTT